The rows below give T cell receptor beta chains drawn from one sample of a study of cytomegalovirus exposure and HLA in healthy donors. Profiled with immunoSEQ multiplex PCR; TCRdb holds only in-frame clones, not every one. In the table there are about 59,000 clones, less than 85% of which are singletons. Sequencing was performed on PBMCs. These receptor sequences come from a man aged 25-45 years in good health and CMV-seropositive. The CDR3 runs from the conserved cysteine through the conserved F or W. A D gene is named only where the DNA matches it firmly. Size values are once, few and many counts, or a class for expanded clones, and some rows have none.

CASRLMGLAGPGELFF,TGTGCCAGCAGGCTCATGGGACTAGCGGGTCCCGGGGAGCTGTTTTTT,NA,16,TRBD2,TRBV5-4,TRBJ2-2
CASSLGGRGGQGVNEQFF,TGTGCCAGCAGCTTGGGGGGTAGGGGGGGACAGGGGGTCAATGAGCAGTTCTTC,NA,18,TRBD1,TRBV11-1,TRBJ2-1
CASSHPGTGNEQYF,TGTGCCAGCAGCCACCCCGGGACAGGGAACGAGCAGTACTTC,few,14,TRBD1,TRBV7-3,TRBJ2-7
CASSLVASGGRDTQYF,TGTGCCAGCAGCTTAGTGGCTAGCGGGGGGAGGGATACGCAGTATTTT,NA,16,TRBD2,TRBV7-2,TRBJ2-3
CASSLPKSLNTEAFF,TGTGCCAGCAGTTTACCAAAGAGCCTGAACACTGAAGCTTTCTTT,NA,15,NA,TRBV28,TRBJ1-1
CASSSKRGGFTDTQYF,TGTGCCAGCAGCTCCAAGAGGGGGGGGTTCACAGATACGCAGTATTTT,NA,16,NA,TRBV5-6,TRBJ2-3
CASSPYTGARGLRNTEAFF,TGTGCCAGCTCACCTTATACAGGGGCGCGAGGACTGAGGAACACTGAAGCTTTCTTT,once,19,TRBD1,TRBV18,TRBJ1-1
CAWSVLQGDGYAF,TGTGCCTGGAGTGTCTTACAGGGGGATGGCTACGCCTTC,NA,13,TRBD1,TRBV30,TRBJ1-2
CASSHPFDLGDNQPQHF,TGCGCCAGCAGCCACCCGTTTGACCTGGGCGACAATCAGCCCCAGCATTTT,NA,17,NA,TRBV4-1,TRBJ1-5
CASSISATNEKLFF,TGTGCCAGTAGTATTTCGGCAACTAATGAAAAACTGTTTTTT,NA,14,NA,TRBV19,TRBJ1-4
CASSRPLTGYETQYF,TGTGCCAGCAGCAGACCTTTGACAGGGTATGAGACCCAGTACTTC,NA,15,TRBD1,TRBV28,TRBJ2-5
CASSSAVGSTEAFF,TGTGCCAGCAGTTCCGCCGTAGGGAGCACTGAAGCTTTCTTT,NA,14,NA,TRBV6-5,TRBJ1-1
CASSGRGGGGGVYEQYF,TGTGCCAGCAGTGGTAGGGGAGGCGGCGGTGGGGTTTACGAGCAGTACTTC,NA,17,NA,TRBV6-1,TRBJ2-7
CASSNKPGQRQETQYF,TGTGCCAGCAGCAACAAACCGGGACAGCGCCAAGAGACCCAGTACTTC,NA,16,NA,TRBV21-1,TRBJ2-5
CASSFQQGPGQPQHF,TGCGCCAGCAGCTTTCAACAGGGCCCGGGTCAGCCCCAGCATTTT,NA,15,NA,TRBV4-1,TRBJ1-5
CASSDTGGGETQYF,TGTGCCAGCAGCGATACAGGGGGGGGAGAGACCCAGTACTTC,NA,14,NA,TRBV5-4,TRBJ2-5
CASSPYGAPEAFF,TGTGCCAGCTCACCTTATGGGGCCCCCGAAGCTTTCTTT,NA,13,NA,TRBV18,TRBJ1-1
CASSTGTSGGRDTQYF,TGTGCCAGCAGCACCGGGACTAGCGGGGGGAGAGATACGCAGTATTTT,NA,16,TRBD2,TRBV5-5,TRBJ2-3
CASSPQARTSYEQYF,TGTGCCAGCAGCCCTCAGGCTCGCACCTCCTACGAGCAGTACTTC,NA,15,NA,TRBV7-6,TRBJ2-7
CASSTGRSGNTIYF,TGTGCCAGCTCAACAGGGCGCTCTGGAAACACCATATATTTT,NA,14,NA,TRBV18,TRBJ1-3
CASSPGQRYQPQHF,TGTGCCAGCTCGCCGGGACAGAGATATCAGCCCCAGCATTTT,NA,14,TRBD1,TRBV18,TRBJ1-5
CASSQGGQNYGYTF,TGTGCCAGCTCCCAGGGGGGACAGAATTATGGCTACACCTTC,NA,14,TRBD1,TRBV5-5,TRBJ1-2
CASSQQTSGGYNEQFF,TGCGCCAGCAGCCAGCAGACTAGCGGGGGGTACAATGAGCAGTTCTTC,NA,16,TRBD2,TRBV4-1,TRBJ2-1
CASRRQGYNYGYTF,TGTGCCAGCCGGCGACAGGGGTACAACTATGGCTACACCTTC,NA,14,TRBD1,TRBV19,TRBJ1-2
CASSRGQVTFGYTF,TGTGCCAGCAGTCGTGGACAGGTCACCTTTGGCTACACCTTC,few,14,TRBD1,TRBV6-5,TRBJ1-2
CASSLRDRLSYGYTF,TGTGCCAGCAGCCTCCGGGACAGATTATCCTATGGCTACACCTTC,few,15,TRBD1,TRBV16,TRBJ1-2
CASSFPGAEAFF,TGCGCCAGCAGCTTTCCTGGAGCTGAAGCTTTCTTT,few,12,NA,TRBV5-1,TRBJ1-1
CASSSSGTGYNEQFF,TGTGCCAGCAGCTCCTCCGGGACAGGGTACAATGAGCAGTTCTTC,NA,15,TRBD1,TRBV5-6,TRBJ2-1
CASSSGNTEAFF,TGTGCCAGCAGCTCCGGTAACACTGAAGCTTTCTTT,NA,12,NA,TRBV5-4,TRBJ1-1
CASSLDFTGDYGYTF,TGCGCCAGCAGCTTGGATTTCACAGGGGACTATGGCTACACCTTC,few,15,TRBD1,TRBV5-1,TRBJ1-2
CASSPPGNQPQHF,TGTGCCAGCAGTCCCCCTGGCAATCAGCCCCAGCATTTT,NA,13,NA,TRBV7-9,TRBJ1-5
CASSYPTGAMNTEAFF,TGTGCCAGCAGTTACCCGACAGGAGCTATGAACACTGAAGCTTTCTTT,NA,16,NA,TRBV6-6,TRBJ1-1
CASSFTGGSFTLSYEQYF,TGTGCCAGCAGCTTCACCGGGGGGTCCTTTACTCTCTCCTACGAGCAGTACTTC,once,18,TRBD2,TRBV28,TRBJ2-7
CASSLITSGGGGELFF,TGTGCCAGCAGCTTAATAACTAGCGGGGGGGGCGGGGAGCTGTTTTTT,NA,16,TRBD2,TRBV7-2,TRBJ2-2
CASSVTGTNTGELFF,TGTGCCAGCAGCGTTACAGGGACGAACACCGGGGAGCTGTTTTTT,few,15,NA,TRBV9,TRBJ2-2
CASALQGVHTEAFF,TGTGCCAGCGCCCTACAGGGGGTCCATACTGAAGCTTTCTTT,NA,14,TRBD1,TRBV2,TRBJ1-1
CASSQSTGYGYTF,TGTGCCAGCAGCCAATCTACGGGATACGGCTACACCTTC,NA,13,NA,TRBV14,TRBJ1-2
CASSRLSDTQYF,TGTGCCAGCAGCCGACTCTCAGATACGCAGTATTTT,NA,12,NA,TRBV7-8,TRBJ2-3
CSVSQLAANLEQFF,TGCAGCGTTTCTCAACTAGCGGCCAATCTTGAGCAGTTCTTC,NA,14,TRBD2,TRBV29-1,TRBJ2-1
CSAPYGGGYTF,TGCAGTGCACCTTATGGCGGCGGCTACACCTTC,NA,11,NA,TRBV20-1,TRBJ1-2